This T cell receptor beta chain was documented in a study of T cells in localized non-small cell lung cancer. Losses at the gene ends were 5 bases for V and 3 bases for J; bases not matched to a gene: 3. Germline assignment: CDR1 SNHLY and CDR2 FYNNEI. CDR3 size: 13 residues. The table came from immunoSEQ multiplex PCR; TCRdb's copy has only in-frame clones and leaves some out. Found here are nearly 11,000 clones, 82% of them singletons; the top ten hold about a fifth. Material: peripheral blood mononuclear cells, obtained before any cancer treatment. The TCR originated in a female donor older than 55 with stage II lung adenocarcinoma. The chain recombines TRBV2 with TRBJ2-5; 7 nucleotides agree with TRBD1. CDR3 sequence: CASSLDRKETQYF. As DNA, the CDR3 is TGTGCCAGCAGTCTGGACAGGAAAGAGACCCAGTACTTC.